The 18 T cell receptor beta chains listed next were all sequenced from one sample in a study of shared clonotypes between healthy human individuals. Sequencing was performed with immunoSEQ multiplex PCR; in TCRdb, only in-frame clones are kept and a portion is missing. The sample shows some 2,500,000 clones, about nine tenths of them seen only once. Sequencing input: naive CD4+ T cells from PBMCs. Subset reported: CD45RA+ positively selected. These receptors all come from a man younger than 30 in good health. Some clones in this sample may be carry-over from other donors' samples.

The DNA of the CDR3 is TGTGCCTGGAGAGGACAATCACCCCTCCACTTT. This gives the protein CAWRGQSPLHF. The V and J genes are TRBV30 and TRBJ1-6; weak D call: TRBD1 (5 bases). Germline V gene sequence: CDR1 GTSNPN, CDR2 SVGIG (reference sequence). The CDR3 is 11 amino acids. Deletions cut 3 bases from V and 10 bases from J, with 7 bases between.

The chain employs TRBV5-1 and TRBJ2-7, with 8 bases fitting TRBD2. Looked up from germline, CDR1 is SGHRS and CDR2 is YFSETQ. This CDR3 region has 16 residues. Trimming removed 4 bases from V and 2 bases from J; junction bases left unmatched: 11. CDR3 bases: TGCGCCAGCAGCACTCCCCTGGCGGGAGGAGCCTACGAGCAGTACTTC. Its translation is CASSTPLAGGAYEQYF.

In nucleotides, the CDR3 is TGTGCCAGTAGTACCTCCTTCTCTGGGGCCAACGTCCTGACTTTC. It yields the protein CASSTSFSGANVLTF. V gene TRBV19 combines with J gene TRBJ2-6; D not certain. Per germline, CDR1 LNHDA and CDR2 SQIVND (reference sequence). The CDR3 covers 15 residues. V dropped 4 bases and J dropped 0 bases, with 7 bases sitting between them.

The chain joins TRBV10-3 to TRBJ2-7; 8 bases fit TRBD2. The CDR3 extends over 14 amino acids. Trimming took 6 bases from V and 3 from J; bases not matched to a gene: 7. Germline lookup yields CDR1 ENHRY and CDR2 SYGVKD. As DNA, the CDR3 is TGTGCCATCAGAACAGCGGGAGTTGTCTACGAGCAGTACTTC. This encodes CAIRTAGVVYEQYF.

V is TRBV5-4 and J is TRBJ1-1; TRBD1 matches 10 bases. Germline lookup yields CDR1 SGHNT and CDR2 YYREEE (reference sequence). There are 13 residues in the CDR3. V gave up 4 bases and J gave up 7 bases; unmatched junction bases: 4. CDR3 coding DNA: TGTGCCAGCAGCCGGGGACAGGGGCTTGAAGCTTTCTTT. Protein product: CASSRGQGLEAFF.

The chain has TRBV5-1 and TRBJ2-7, with 9 positions matching TRBD2. V lost 1 base, J lost 2 bases, and 4 bases stayed unmatched. This CDR3 is built from 15 residues. CDR1 is SGHRS, CDR2 YFSETQ, per germline. DNA for the CDR3: TGCGCCAGCAGCTTGACTAGCGGGTTCCCCTACGAGCAGTACTTC. Residues: CASSLTSGFPYEQYF.

DNA of the CDR3: TGTGCCAGCAGTATATACAGGGGGCAGACCTACGAGCAGTACTTC. Encoded protein: CASSIYRGQTYEQYF. This sequence joins TRBV28 and TRBJ2-7; 9 bases line up with TRBD1. This CDR3 has 15 amino acids. Trimming at V came to 5 bases and at J to 2 bases, leaving 7 bases not matched to a gene. The V gene's germline CDR1 is MDHEN and CDR2 SYDVKM.

This chain connects TRBV29-1 to TRBJ2-7; maybe TRBD2 (6 bases). This CDR3 has 11 residues. Trimming stripped 0 bases from V and 11 bases from J, with 11 bases between. The germline V gene has CDR1 SQVTM and CDR2 ANQGSEA. The CDR3 loop reads CSVEDRGGEYF. The CDR3 coding sequence is TGCAGCGTTGAAGATCGCGGAGGGGAGTACTTC.

The gene calls are TRBV19 and TRBJ2-3, with 10 bases that match TRBD2. V was clipped by 7 bases and J by 0 bases; unmatched bases: 7. Germline V gives CDR1 LNHDA, CDR2 SQIVND (reference sequence). This CDR3 has 16 residues. CDR3 sequence (DNA): TGTGCCAGTAAAGGGCTAGCGGGAGTTAGCACAGATACGCAGTATTTT. Its protein product is CASKGLAGVSTDTQYF.

The CDR3 spells CASRGTGPREQYF. The CDR3 coding sequence is TGTGCCAGCAGAGGGACAGGGCCGCGCGAGCAGTACTTC. The chain joins TRBV28 to TRBJ2-7, with 9 bases aligning to TRBD1. J lost 6 bases, V lost 6 bases, and 6 bases had no gene match. The CDR3 covers 13 residues. Germline CDR1 and CDR2: MDHEN and SYDVKM. Filled out from reference TRBV28 and TRBJ2-7, the complete variable domain reads DVKVTQSSRYLVKRTGEKVFLECVQDMDHENMFWYRQDPGLGLRLIYFSYDVKMKEKGDIPEGYSVSREKKERFSLILESASTNQTSMYLCASRGTGPREQYFGPGTRLTVT.

This chain joins TRBV27 and TRBJ1-1, with D tentatively TRBD1 (5 bases). CDR3 length: 14 amino acids. V shed 8 bases and J shed 4 bases, with 17 bases lying between them. CDR1 and CDR2 (germline): MNHEY, SMNVEV (reference sequence). CDR3 DNA: TGTGCCAGCGGTTCAAAGGGCAGGGTCACTGAAGCTTTCTTT. Protein product: CASGSKGRVTEAFF.

The chain combines TRBV28 with TRBJ1-5; 11 bases are a match to TRBD1. The junction had 6 bases not matched to a gene; V was cut back by 5 bases and J by 0 bases. CDR3 size: 17 residues. Germline V gene sequence: CDR1 MDHEN, CDR2 SYDVKM. The CDR3 bases are TGTGCCAGCAGTGGGGACAGGGGGATGTATAGCAATCAGCCCCAGCATTTT. It is translated as CASSGDRGMYSNQPQHF.

The chain joins TRBV28 to TRBJ1-1; D gene unclear. V was shortened by 7 bases and J by 2 bases, with 8 bases between the two germline ends. The CDR3 totals 12 residues. Looked up from germline, CDR1 is MDHEN and CDR2 is SYDVKM. The CDR3 loop reads CASTYRNTEAFF. The CDR3 bases are TGTGCCAGCACCTACCGTAACACTGAAGCTTTCTTT.

The rearrangement links TRBV10-3 to TRBJ1-1; D not resolved. The V and J ends lost 6 bases and 0 bases respectively, with 11 bases between them. The length of the CDR3 is 14 residues. The germline V gene encodes CDR1 ENHRY and CDR2 SYGVKD. The CDR3 spells CAIRGMFLNTEAFF. CDR3 sequence (DNA): TGTGCCATCAGGGGCATGTTTCTGAACACTGAAGCTTTCTTT.

Note on this clone: The sample has other DNA sequences that encode this CDR3 too. The chain combines TRBV5-4 with TRBJ1-2; tentative D call: TRBD1 (5 bases). The CDR3 runs to 14 residues. The V end was cut by 4 bases, the J end by 1 base, with 11 bases between. CDR1 SGHNT and CDR2 YYREEE come from the germline V gene (reference sequence). CDR3 nucleotides: TGTGCCAGCAGCCTTGGTGGGGGTAACTATGGCTACACCTTC. The encoded protein is CASSLGGGNYGYTF.

The chain links TRBV27 to TRBJ1-1, with 9 bases fitting TRBD1. Germline lookup yields CDR1 MNHEY and CDR2 SMNVEV (reference sequence). The CDR3 spans 16 residues. With V trimmed by 5 bases and J by 0 bases, 7 bases remained unmatched. The CDR3 spells CASSPLGQGLNTEAFF. DNA for the CDR3: TGTGCCAGCAGTCCCCTGGGACAGGGTTTGAACACTGAAGCTTTCTTT.

This clone has only one observation. CDR3 residues: CASTLAGYEQYF. In DNA, the CDR3 is TGTGCCAGCACACTAGCGGGCTACGAGCAGTACTTC. The V call is TRBV6-1, the J call TRBJ2-7, with 9 bases fitting TRBD2. The CDR3 totals 12 residues. The J segment lost 3 bases and the V segment lost 7 bases, leaving 1 base of the junction unmatched. Germline V gene lookup returns CDR1 MNHNS and CDR2 SASEGT.

The rearrangement uses TRBV7-2 and TRBJ2-6; TRBD1 matches at 7 bases. CDR3 length: 17 residues. After removal of 6 bases from V and 0 bases from J, the junction contained 8 bases not matched to a gene. The V gene's germline CDR1 is SGHTA and CDR2 FQGNSA. In nucleotides, the CDR3 is TGTGCCAGCAGTCCAGAGGGACAGCCCTCTGGGGCCAACGTCCTGACTTTC. It yields the protein CASSPEGQPSGANVLTF.